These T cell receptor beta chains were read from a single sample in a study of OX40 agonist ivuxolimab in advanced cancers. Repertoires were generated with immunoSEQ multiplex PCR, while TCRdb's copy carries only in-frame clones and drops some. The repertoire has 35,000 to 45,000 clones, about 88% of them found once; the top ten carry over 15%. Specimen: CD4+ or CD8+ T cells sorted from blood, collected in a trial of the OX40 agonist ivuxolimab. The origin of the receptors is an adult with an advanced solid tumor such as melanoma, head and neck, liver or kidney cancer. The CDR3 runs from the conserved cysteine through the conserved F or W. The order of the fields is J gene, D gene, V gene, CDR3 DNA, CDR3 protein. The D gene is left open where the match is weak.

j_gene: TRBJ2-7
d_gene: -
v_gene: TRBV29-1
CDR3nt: TGCAGCGTCACGGAGCCAGGGGTATACGAGCAGTACTTC
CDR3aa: CSVTEPGVYEQYF

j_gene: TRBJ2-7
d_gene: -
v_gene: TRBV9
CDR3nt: TGTGCCAGCAGCGTGGGCTTGGCCTACGAGCAGTACTTC
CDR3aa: CASSVGLAYEQYF

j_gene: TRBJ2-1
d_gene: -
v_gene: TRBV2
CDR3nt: TGTGCCAGCCTTTCCACCGGGACAGAGCAGTTCTTC
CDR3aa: CASLSTGTEQFF

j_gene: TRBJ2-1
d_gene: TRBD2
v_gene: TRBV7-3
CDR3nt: TGTGCCAGCAGCTTAGGGACTAGCGGGGGGTCCGATGAGCAGTTCTTC
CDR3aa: CASSLGTSGGSDEQFF

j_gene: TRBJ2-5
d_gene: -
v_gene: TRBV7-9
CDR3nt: TGTGCCAGCAGCTCCTATTGGACGCGGGAAGAGACCCAGTACTTC
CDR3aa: CASSSYWTREETQYF

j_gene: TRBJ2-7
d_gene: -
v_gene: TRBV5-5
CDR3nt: TGTGCCAGCAGCTTGGCCGTCATGGCCTACGAGCAGTACTTC
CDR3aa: CASSLAVMAYEQYF

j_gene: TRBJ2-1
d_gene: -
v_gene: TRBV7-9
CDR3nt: TGTGCCAGCAGCTTAGGCGACAATGAGCAGTTCTTC
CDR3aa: CASSLGDNEQFF

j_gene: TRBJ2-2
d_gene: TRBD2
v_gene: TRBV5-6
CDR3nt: TGTGCCAGCAGCAATGCTAGCGGGGGGGCCGTCGGGGAGCTGTTTTTT
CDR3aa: CASSNASGGAVGELFF

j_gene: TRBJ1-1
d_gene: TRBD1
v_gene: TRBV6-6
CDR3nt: TGTGCCAGCATTATCGACAGGGCGGGCACTGAAGCTTTCTTT
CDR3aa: CASIIDRAGTEAFF

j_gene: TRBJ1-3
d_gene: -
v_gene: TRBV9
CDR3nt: TGTGCCAGCAGTTCAGGAGACTCTGGAAACACCATATATTTT
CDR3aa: CASSSGDSGNTIYF

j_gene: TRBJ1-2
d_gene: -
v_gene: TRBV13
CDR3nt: TGTGCCAGCAGCTTAGGCCTCCAGTTAGCTAACTATGGCTACACCTTC
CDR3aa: CASSLGLQLANYGYTF

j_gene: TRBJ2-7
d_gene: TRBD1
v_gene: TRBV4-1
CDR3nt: TGCGCCAGCAGCCAAGATGTGACAGGGCTTCGCTACGAGCAGTACTTC
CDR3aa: CASSQDVTGLRYEQYF

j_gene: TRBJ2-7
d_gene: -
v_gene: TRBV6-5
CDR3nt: TGTGCCAGCAGTTACGGTTGGTCCAGCCTAGGGGGGGAGCAGTACTTC
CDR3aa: CASSYGWSSLGGEQYF